Reported below is one T cell receptor (beta chain). The antigen remains undetermined. A library made for alpha chains picked up this beta chain off target, so its size means little. Described time point: sample taken at primary tumor resection. TCRs were sequenced from unsorted whole RNA of tumor, nontumor lung or PBMC. These data belong to a study of spatial heterogeneity in lung cancer. Overall study findings and caveats: For expanded intratumoral alpha and beta TCRs, counts tracked tumor mutation counts. The numbers of ubiquitous and regional expanded TCRs correlated with ubiquitous and regional nonsynonymous mutations, respectively.

Single TCR cDNA molecules each had their own unique molecular identifier. TCRdb processed the 5' RACE reads anew with MiXCR; each CDR3 protein has one entry. The sample lists about 13,000 distinct CDR3 sequences, just over 5% occurring once. After removal of 6 bases from V and 2 bases from J, the junction contained 3 bases not matched to a gene. The CDR3 runs 13 residues. Source: lung tumor tissue, taken at surgery. The receptor comes from a male donor with early-stage non-small cell lung cancer. V and J are TRBV12-3 or TRBV12-4 and TRBJ1-2; 7 positions agree with TRBD1. CDR3 loop: CASRLQGNYGYTF. In nucleotides, the CDR3 is TGTGCCAGCAGACTACAGGGGAACTATGGCTACACCTTC.